A selection of T cell receptor beta chains follows, all from one sample in a study of shared T cell receptors in the human thymus. Sequenced by immunoSEQ multiplex PCR; TCRdb stores in-frame clones only, minus some. The table has hundreds of thousands of clones, roughly 86% seen once. This same sample was also taken into another study, of human thymus T cells.

Sample: thymocytes. The source of these receptors is a boy in the first two years of life with a congenital heart defect. Each CDR3 is given with its conserved first and last residue. The D gene is left open where the match is weak. Rows may omit the clone size; those that give it use once, few, many or a size class.

d_gene,j_gene,v_gene,abundance,CDR3aa,CDR3nt
TRBD1,TRBJ2-2,TRBV11-3,NA,CASSLAGQGDAGELFF,TGTGCCAGCAGCTTAGCCGGACAGGGGGATGCCGGGGAGCTGTTTTTT
TRBD1,TRBJ1-1,TRBV28,NA,CASSIPRQGDTEAFF,TGTGCCAGCAGTATACCTAGACAGGGCGACACTGAAGCTTTCTTT
NA,TRBJ2-2,TRBV6-1,NA,CASRSNTGELFF,TGTGCCAGCAGGTCTAACACCGGGGAGCTGTTTTTT
NA,TRBJ1-6,TRBV6-6,NA,CASKAGNSPLHF,TGTGCCAGCAAAGCAGGGAATTCACCCCTCCACTTT
TRBD1,TRBJ1-6,TRBV27,NA,CASSPQSRQGYNSPLHF,TGTGCCAGCAGTCCCCAATCACGACAGGGCTATAATTCACCCCTCCACTTT
NA,TRBJ2-2,TRBV30,NA,CAWMRLTNTGELFF,TGTGCCTGGATGCGACTTACGAACACCGGGGAGCTGTTTTTT
NA,TRBJ2-7,TRBV14,NA,CASSQNDRRWNDEQYF,TGTGCCAGCAGCCAAAACGACAGGCGGTGGAATGACGAGCAGTACTTC
TRBD1,TRBJ2-1,TRBV11-2,NA,CASSLGTANEQFF,TGTGCCAGCAGCCTAGGGACAGCTAATGAGCAGTTCTTC
NA,TRBJ1-5,TRBV19,NA,CASSTRPPTVFQPQHF,TGTGCCAGTAGTACAAGACCCCCGACAGTATTTCAGCCCCAGCATTTT
TRBD2,TRBJ2-1,TRBV25-1,NA,CASSEWEGSVRNEQFF,TGTGCCAGCAGTGAATGGGAGGGGTCCGTTAGGAATGAGCAGTTCTTC
TRBD1,TRBJ1-1,TRBV6-5,NA,CASSYSSQGGDTEAFF,TGTGCCAGCAGTTACTCTTCTCAGGGGGGAGACACTGAAGCTTTCTTT
NA,TRBJ1-1,TRBV28,NA,CASSFGTRGTEAFF,TGTGCCAGCAGTTTCGGCACTCGGGGCACTGAAGCTTTCTTT
TRBD1,TRBJ2-3,TRBV27,NA,CASKGQDSSSTDTQYF,TGTGCCAGCAAAGGACAGGATTCTTCTAGCACAGATACGCAGTATTTT
NA,TRBJ1-5,TRBV18,NA,CASSPSGLYSNQPQHF,TGTGCCAGCTCACCATCAGGGCTTTATAGCAATCAGCCCCAGCATTTT
TRBD2,TRBJ2-7,TRBV7-8,once,CASSLNHSGRVGYEQYF,TGTGCCAGCAGCCTCAACCATAGCGGGAGGGTTGGCTACGAGCAGTACTTC
TRBD1,TRBJ1-1,TRBV6-1,NA,CASSGGAFRGLNTEAFF,TGTGCCAGCAGTGGGGGGGCATTTAGGGGGCTGAACACTGAAGCTTTCTTT
NA,TRBJ1-1,TRBV25-1,NA,CASSERDWGDTEAFF,TGTGCCAGCAGCGAAAGGGACTGGGGGGATACTGAAGCTTTCTTT
NA,TRBJ2-7,TRBV4-3,NA,CASSQEFSSYEQYF,TGCGCCAGCAGCCAAGAGTTCTCCTCCTACGAGCAGTACTTC
NA,TRBJ1-1,TRBV15,NA,CATSRDRKKAGDF,TGTGCCACCAGCAGAGATCGTAAGAAAGCTGGTGACTTT
NA,TRBJ1-2,TRBV2,NA,CASSINYGYTF,TGTGCCAGCAGCATCAACTATGGCTACACCTTC
NA,TRBJ2-3,TRBV5-5,NA,CASSLGGAGITDTQYF,TGTGCCAGCAGCTTGGGAGGTGCAGGGATCACAGATACGCAGTATTTT
TRBD1,TRBJ2-7,TRBV5-6,NA,CASSFGTARYSYEQYF,TGTGCCAGCAGCTTCGGGACAGCCCGGTACTCCTACGAGCAGTACTTC
TRBD1,TRBJ1-5,TRBV28,NA,CASSLSLDRGRINQPQHF,TGTGCCAGCAGTTTATCCTTGGACAGGGGGCGCATCAATCAGCCCCAGCATTTT
TRBD1,TRBJ1-5,TRBV27,NA,CASSPGQGPTLNQPQHF,TGTGCCAGCAGTCCGGGACAGGGCCCGACGCTCAATCAGCCCCAGCATTTT
NA,TRBJ1-6,TRBV28,NA,CASSPIGATSPLHF,TGTGCCAGCAGCCCGATAGGGGCGACCTCACCCCTCCACTTT
NA,TRBJ1-1,TRBV29-1,NA,CSVDTYTEAFF,TGCAGCGTGGACACATACACTGAAGCTTTCTTT
TRBD2,TRBJ2-1,TRBV28,NA,CASSLKPQLAGVGNEQFF,TGTGCCAGCAGTCTCAAGCCTCAACTAGCGGGAGTAGGCAATGAGCAGTTCTTC
TRBD1,TRBJ2-7,TRBV27,NA,CASSFQQGLPLEQYF,TGTGCCAGCAGTTTCCAACAGGGGCTCCCTCTCGAGCAGTACTTC
NA,TRBJ2-5,TRBV20-1,NA,CSARHQEAQYF,TGCAGTGCTAGACATCAAGAGGCCCAGTACTTC
TRBD1,TRBJ1-5,TRBV19,NA,CASRGQGYIYQPQHF,TGTGCCAGTAGGGGACAGGGATACATCTATCAGCCCCAGCATTTT
TRBD2,TRBJ2-7,TRBV14,NA,CASSHPGLAYEQYF,TGTGCCAGCAGCCACCCTGGACTAGCCTACGAGCAGTACTTC
NA,TRBJ1-6,TRBV5-6,NA,CASSLGQYNSPLHF,TGTGCCAGCAGCTTGGGACAGTATAATTCACCCCTCCACTTT
NA,TRBJ1-5,TRBV9,NA,CASSVTDGQPQHF,TGTGCCAGCAGCGTGACAGACGGTCAGCCCCAGCATTTT
TRBD1,TRBJ2-7,TRBV5-6,NA,CASSSLQGSEQYF,TGTGCCAGCAGCTCGTTACAGGGGTCCGAGCAGTACTTC
NA,TRBJ1-5,TRBV28,NA,CASIKGSHQPQHF,TGTGCCAGCATTAAAGGGAGCCATCAGCCCCAGCATTTT
NA,TRBJ2-3,TRBV4-1,NA,CASSQSQVGSAFTDTQYF,TGCGCCAGCAGCCAATCTCAAGTCGGTAGCGCCTTCACAGATACGCAGTATTTT
TRBD1,TRBJ1-6,TRBV27,NA,CASTRTGGSPLHF,TGTGCCAGCACCAGGACAGGGGGATCACCCCTCCACTTT
NA,TRBJ2-2,TRBV2,NA,CASERVGELFF,TGTGCCAGCGAGAGAGTAGGGGAGCTGTTTTTT
TRBD2,TRBJ2-7,TRBV2,once,CASRGRTRSSYEQYF,TGTGCCAGCAGAGGCAGGACTAGGAGCTCCTACGAGCAGTACTTC
NA,TRBJ2-7,TRBV27,NA,CASSGTPDTSYEQYF,TGTGCCAGCTCAGGTACCCCGGACACCTCCTACGAGCAGTACTTC
NA,TRBJ2-1,TRBV12-5,NA,CASMPERGLCNEQFF,TGTGCTAGTATGCCGGAAAGGGGTTTATGCAATGAGCAGTTCTTC
NA,TRBJ1-1,TRBV4-3,NA,CASSQDGVRATEAFF,TGCGCCAGCAGCCAAGATGGGGTGAGGGCAACTGAAGCTTTCTTT
NA,TRBJ2-3,TRBV11-2,NA,CASSLVQRRSGGTDTQYF,TGTGCCAGCAGCTTAGTTCAGCGGCGAAGCGGAGGCACAGATACGCAGTATTTT
NA,TRBJ1-5,TRBV28,NA,CASSPTAGNQPQHF,TGTGCCAGCAGTCCGACTGCGGGGAATCAGCCCCAGCATTTT
TRBD1,TRBJ1-1,TRBV14,NA,CASSQGVLGQGLRKDMNTEAFF,TGTGCCAGCAGCCAAGGAGTTCTGGGACAGGGGCTTCGGAAAGATATGAACACTGAAGCTTTCTTT
NA,TRBJ1-6,TRBV7-8,NA,CASSLPPGVGSPLHF,TGTGCCAGCAGCTTACCTCCGGGGGTGGGTTCACCCCTCCACTTT
NA,TRBJ1-1,TRBV19,few,CASSINGAEAFF,TGTGCCAGTAGTATAAACGGAGCTGAAGCTTTCTTT
TRBD1,TRBJ2-7,TRBV19,NA,CARKGTGVSSREQYF,TGTGCCAGGAAGGGGACAGGGGTTTCCTCTCGGGAGCAGTACTTC
TRBD2,TRBJ2-7,TRBV2,NA,CASSEGTSGRAMGEQYF,TGTGCCAGCAGTGAAGGGACTAGCGGGAGGGCTATGGGGGAGCAGTACTTC
NA,TRBJ2-7,TRBV6-1,NA,CASSGDTSYEQYF,TGTGCCAGCAGTGGAGACACCTCCTACGAGCAGTACTTC